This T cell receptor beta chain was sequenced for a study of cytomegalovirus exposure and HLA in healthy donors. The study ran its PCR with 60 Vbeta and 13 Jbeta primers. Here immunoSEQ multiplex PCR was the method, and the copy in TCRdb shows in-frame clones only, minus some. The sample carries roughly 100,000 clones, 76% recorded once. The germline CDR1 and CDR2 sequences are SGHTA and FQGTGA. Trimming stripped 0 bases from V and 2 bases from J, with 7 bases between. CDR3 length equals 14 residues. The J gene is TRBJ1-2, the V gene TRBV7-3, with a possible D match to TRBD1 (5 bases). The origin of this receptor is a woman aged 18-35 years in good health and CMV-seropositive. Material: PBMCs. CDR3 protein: CASSLTGANYGYTF. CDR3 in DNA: TGTGCCAGCAGCTTAACAGGGGCCAACTATGGCTACACCTTC.